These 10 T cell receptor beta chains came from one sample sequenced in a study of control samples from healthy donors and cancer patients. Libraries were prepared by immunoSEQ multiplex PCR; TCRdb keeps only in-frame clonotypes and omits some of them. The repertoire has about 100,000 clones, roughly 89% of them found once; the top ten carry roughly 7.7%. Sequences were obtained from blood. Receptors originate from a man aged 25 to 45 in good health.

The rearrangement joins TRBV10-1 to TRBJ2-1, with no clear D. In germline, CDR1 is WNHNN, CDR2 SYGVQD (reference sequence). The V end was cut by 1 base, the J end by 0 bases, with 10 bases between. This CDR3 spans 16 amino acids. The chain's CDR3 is CASSEYKASSYNEQFF. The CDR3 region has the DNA TGCGCCAGCAGTGAGTATAAGGCGAGCTCCTACAATGAGCAGTTCTTC.

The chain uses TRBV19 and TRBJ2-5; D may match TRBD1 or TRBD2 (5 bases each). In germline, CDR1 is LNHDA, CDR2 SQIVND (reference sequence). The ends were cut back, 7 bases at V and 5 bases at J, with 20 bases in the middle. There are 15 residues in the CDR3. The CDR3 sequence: CASTRWGGLGETQYF. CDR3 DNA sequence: TGTGCCAGTACCCGGTGGGGCGGGTTGGGGGAGACCCAGTACTTC.

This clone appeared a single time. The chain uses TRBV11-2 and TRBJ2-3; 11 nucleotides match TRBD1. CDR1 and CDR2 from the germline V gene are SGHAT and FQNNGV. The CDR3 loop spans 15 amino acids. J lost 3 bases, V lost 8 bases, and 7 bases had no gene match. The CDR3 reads CASAEDRGLTDTQYF. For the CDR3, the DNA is TGTGCCAGCGCGGAGGACAGGGGGCTTACAGATACGCAGTATTTT.

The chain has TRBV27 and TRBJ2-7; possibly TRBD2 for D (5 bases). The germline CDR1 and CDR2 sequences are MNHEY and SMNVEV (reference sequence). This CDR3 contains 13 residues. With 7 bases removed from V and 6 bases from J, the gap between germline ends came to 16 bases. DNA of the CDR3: TGTGCCAGCACGAAATTGGGAGTCTCCGAGCAGTACTTC. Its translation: CASTKLGVSEQYF.

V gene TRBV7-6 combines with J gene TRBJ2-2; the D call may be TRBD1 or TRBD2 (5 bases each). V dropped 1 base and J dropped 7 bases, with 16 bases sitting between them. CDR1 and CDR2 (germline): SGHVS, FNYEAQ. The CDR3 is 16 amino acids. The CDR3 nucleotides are TGTGCCAGCAGCTTAGTTTCCGCTGAGGGGATCGGGGAGCTGTTTTTT. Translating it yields CASSLVSAEGIGELFF. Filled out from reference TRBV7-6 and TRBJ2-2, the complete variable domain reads GAGVSQSPRYKVTKRGQDVALRCDPISGHVSLYWYRQALGQGPEFLTYFNYEAQQDKSGLPNDRFSAERPEGSISTLTIQRTEQRDSAMYRCASSLVSAEGIGELFFGEGSRLTVL.

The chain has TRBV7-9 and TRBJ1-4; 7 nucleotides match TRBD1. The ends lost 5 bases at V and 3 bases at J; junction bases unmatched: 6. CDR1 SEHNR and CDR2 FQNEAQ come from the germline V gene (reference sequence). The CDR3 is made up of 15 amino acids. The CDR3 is CASSPQGGANEKLFF. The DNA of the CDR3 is TGTGCCAGCAGCCCTCAGGGGGGAGCTAATGAAAAACTGTTTTTT.

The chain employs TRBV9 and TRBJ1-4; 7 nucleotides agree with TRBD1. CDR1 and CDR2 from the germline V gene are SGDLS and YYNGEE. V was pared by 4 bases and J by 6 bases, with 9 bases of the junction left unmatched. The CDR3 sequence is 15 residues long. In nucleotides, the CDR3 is TGTGCCAGCAGCTCTCACAGGGGCGGGGATGAAAAACTGTTTTTT. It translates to CASSSHRGGDEKLFF.

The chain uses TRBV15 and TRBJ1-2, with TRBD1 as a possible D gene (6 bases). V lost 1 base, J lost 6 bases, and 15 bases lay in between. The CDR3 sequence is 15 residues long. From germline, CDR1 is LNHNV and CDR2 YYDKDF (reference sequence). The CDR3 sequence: CATSRVRSGADGYTF. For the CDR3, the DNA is TGTGCCACCAGCAGAGTTCGATCGGGGGCTGATGGCTACACCTTC. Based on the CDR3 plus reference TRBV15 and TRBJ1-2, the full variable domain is DAMVIQNPRYQVTQFGKPVTLSCSQTLNHNVMYWYQQKSSQAPKLLFHYYDKDFNNEADTPDNFQSRRPNTSFCFLDIRSPGLGDTAMYLCATSRVRSGADGYTFGSGTRLTVV.

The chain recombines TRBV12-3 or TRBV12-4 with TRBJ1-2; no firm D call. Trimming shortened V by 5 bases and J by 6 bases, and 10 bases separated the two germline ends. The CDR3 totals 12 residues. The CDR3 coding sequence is TGTGCCAGCAGTCACAGCATGAATGGCTACACCTTC. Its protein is CASSHSMNGYTF.

The CDR3 here is CASSQGSGDGYTF. The CDR3 DNA reads TGTGCCAGCTCACAAGGGTCAGGGGATGGCTACACCTTC. J is TRBJ1-2 and V is TRBV18; possible D gene TRBD1, 6 bases. With 4 bases removed from V and 6 bases from J, the gap between germline ends came to 12 bases. The CDR3 has 13 amino acids. Germline CDR1 and CDR2: KGHSH and LQKENI.